One sample yielded the 10 T cell receptor beta chains listed below, sequenced in a study of shared clonotypes between healthy human individuals. Assay: immunoSEQ multiplex PCR; the TCRdb copy retains only in-frame clones and omits some. This table holds millions of clones, about 95% found once. Naive CD8 isolation took CD45RO-negative cells positively selected for CCR7 and excluded terminally differentiated effector memory CD45RA+ cells. The sample comprised naive CD8+ T cells sorted from blood. The receptors derive from a man younger than 35 in good health.

This clone has just one count. Other DNA sequences in this sample translate to the same CDR3. This rearrangement joins TRBV27 to TRBJ2-7; TRBD1 aligns across 11 bases. The germline CDR1 and CDR2 sequences are MNHEY and SMNVEV (reference sequence). V lost 6 bases, J lost 3 bases, and 7 bases stayed unmatched. The CDR3 runs 15 residues. The chain's CDR3 is CASSLGQGASYEQYF. The DNA for the CDR3 is TGTGCCAGCAGCCTAGGACAGGGGGCTAGCTACGAGCAGTACTTC.

The V call is TRBV7-2, the J call TRBJ2-1; TRBD2 is a possible D gene (5 bases). Germline V CDR1 and CDR2: SGHTA, FQGNSA. Deletions cut 1 base from V and 5 bases from J, with 12 bases between. The CDR3 sequence is 15 residues long. The CDR3 is CASSLGLDWHNEQFF. CDR3 in DNA: TGTGCCAGCAGCTTAGGATTGGACTGGCACAATGAGCAGTTCTTC.

The genes are TRBV5-1 and TRBJ2-7, with 8 bases matching TRBD1. Unmatched junction bases numbered 5, after V lost 3 bases and J lost 3 bases. CDR1 and CDR2 (germline): SGHRS, YFSETQ. The CDR3 runs to 14 residues. CDR3 sequence: CASSWTGNLYEQYF. The CDR3 DNA reads as TGCGCCAGCAGCTGGACAGGGAATCTCTACGAGCAGTACTTC.

This clone is a singleton in its sample. DNA for the CDR3: TGCGCCAGCAGCCAGTCACAGCGGAACACAGATACGCAGTATTTT. It yields the protein CASSQSQRNTDTQYF. V and J are TRBV4-3 and TRBJ2-3; D might be TRBD2 (5 bases). CDR1 and CDR2 (germline): LGHNA, YSLEER. The CDR3 contains 15 residues. Trimming removed 3 bases from V and 2 bases from J, with 12 bases in between.

This clone was counted a single time. This specimen includes other DNA sequences encoding the same CDR3. This chain connects TRBV28 to TRBJ1-5; no definite D call. CDR1 is MDHEN and CDR2 is SYDVKM in the germline V gene. Trimming took 2 bases from V and 0 from J, leaving 5 bases between them. The CDR3 totals 14 residues. The CDR3 nucleotides are TGTGCCAGCAGTTTACTCGTTAGCAATCAGCCCCAGCATTTT. As protein: CASSLLVSNQPQHF.

The chain employs TRBV5-6 and TRBJ2-4; the D gene is possibly TRBD1 (5 bases). Germline values: CDR1 SGHDT, CDR2 YYEEEE. This CDR3 region has 16 residues. The germline V and J ends were trimmed by 0 bases and 3 bases, with 13 bases remaining between them. Here the CDR3 reads CASSLAAGKGKNIQYF. CDR3 DNA: TGTGCCAGCAGCTTGGCGGCAGGGAAGGGCAAAAACATTCAGTACTTC.

This clone occurred a few times. This rearrangement joins TRBV15 to TRBJ1-2; D is ambiguous. The germline CDR1 and CDR2 sequences are LNHNV and YYDKDF (reference sequence). The V end lost 0 bases, the J end lost 7 bases, and 15 bases lay between the germline ends. CDR3 length: 15 amino acids. CDR3: CATSRDREVVGGYTF. CDR3 DNA sequence: TGTGCCACCAGCAGAGACCGGGAGGTAGTAGGTGGCTACACCTTC.

The V and J genes are TRBV6-1 and TRBJ2-1, with D unclear. CDR3 length: 13 amino acids. Germline V gene sequence: CDR1 MNHNS, CDR2 SASEGT. Trimming removed 6 bases at V and 9 bases at J, with 15 bases between. CDR3 residues: CASSSGWVSEQFF. In DNA, the CDR3 is TGTGCCAGCAGCTCCGGTTGGGTGAGTGAGCAGTTCTTC.

The chain uses TRBV7-8 and TRBJ2-4; a possible D gene is TRBD1 (5 bases). The CDR3 length is 16 residues. V lost 5 bases and J 1 base, leaving 15 bases between the germline ends. From germline, CDR1 is SGHVS and CDR2 FQNEAQ. CDR3 bases: TGTGCCAGCAGCCTGGGGCCAGGAGCGGCCAAAAACATTCAGTACTTC. This encodes CASSLGPGAAKNIQYF.

The chain has TRBV7-9 and TRBJ2-3; 10 bases map to TRBD2. The trim removed 4 bases at V and 4 bases at J, leaving 8 bases unmatched. This CDR3 spans 16 amino acids. Per the germline V gene, CDR1 is SEHNR and CDR2 is FQNEAQ (reference sequence). For the CDR3, the DNA is TGTGCCAGCAGCTCCATCACTCTAGCGGGGGCAGATACGCAGTATTTT. It specifies CASSSITLAGADTQYF.